One and the same sample provided the 12 T cell receptor beta chains below, sequenced in a study of shared clonotypes between healthy human individuals. The assay was immunoSEQ multiplex PCR, and TCRdb's table has in-frame clones only and misses some. Of approximately 95,000 clones in the sample, approximately 61% were seen once. Sequences were obtained from memory CD8+ T cells sorted from blood. Stated subset: CD45RO+ cells pooled with CCR7-negative TemRA cells. Source of these receptors: a man aged 25 to 40 in good health.

The chain combines TRBV30 with TRBJ2-7, with 12 positions matching TRBD1. CDR1 is GTSNPN and CDR2 is SVGIG in the germline V gene (reference sequence). J was trimmed by 4 bases and V by 6 bases; bases with no gene match: 7. The CDR3 has 14 amino acids. The chain's CDR3 is CACRGTGGAYEQYF. The CDR3 region has the DNA TGTGCCTGTAGAGGGACAGGGGGCGCGTACGAGCAGTACTTC.

The chain recombines TRBV7-9 with TRBJ2-2; D could derive from TRBD1 or TRBD2 (5 bases each). There are 15 residues in the CDR3. The V gene lost 5 bases and the J gene lost 6 bases, with 16 bases spanning the gap. Germline CDR1 is SEHNR and CDR2 is FQNEAQ (reference sequence). The CDR3 loop is CASSLTGTGPGELFF. The CDR3 DNA sequence: TGTGCCAGCAGCCTAACCGGAACGGGGCCCGGGGAGCTGTTTTTT. The whole variable domain, remainder taken from reference TRBV7-9 and TRBJ2-2, is DTGVSQNPRHKITKRGQNVTFRCDPISEHNRLYWYRQTLGQGPEFLTYFQNEAQLEKSRLLSDRFSAERPKGSFSTLEIQRTEQGDSAMYLCASSLTGTGPGELFFGEGSRLTVL.

The gene calls are TRBV27 and TRBJ2-1; 9 positions match TRBD2. Germline V gene lookup returns CDR1 MNHEY and CDR2 SMNVEV (reference sequence). The length of the CDR3 is 14 residues. J gave up 8 bases and V 5 bases, and 7 bases lay outside the gene matches. The CDR3 loop is CASSGTSPYYEQFF. CDR3 nucleotides: TGTGCCAGCAGTGGGACTAGCCCCTATTATGAGCAGTTCTTC.

This clone has a handful of counts. The CDR3 region has the DNA TGTGCCAGCAGTCACCAGGGGGCAGAGACCCAGTACTTC. Translating it yields CASSHQGAETQYF. This rearrangement joins TRBV27 to TRBJ2-5, with 8 bases that match TRBD1. Germline V gives CDR1 MNHEY, CDR2 SMNVEV (reference sequence). This CDR3 has 13 amino acids. Trimming took 5 bases from V and 4 from J; bases not matched to a gene: 3.

This clone appeared a single time. V usage is TRBV6-6 and J usage is TRBJ2-1; D gene uncertain. The CDR3 totals 14 residues. V was shortened by 8 bases and J by 4 bases, with 15 bases between the two germline ends. CDR1 is MNHNY, CDR2 SVGAGI, per germline (reference sequence). CDR3 in amino acids: CASGQAEIYNEQFF. DNA for the CDR3: TGTGCCAGCGGCCAGGCTGAAATTTACAATGAGCAGTTCTTC.

The chain carries TRBV10-2 and TRBJ2-2; the D gene is possibly TRBD2 (6 bases). From germline, CDR1 is WSHSY and CDR2 SAAADI. CDR3 size: 14 residues. Trimming left V 2 bases short and J 6 bases short, with 10 bases between. CDR3 in DNA: TGCGCCAGCAGTGAGACTACTAGCCCCGGGGAGCTGTTTTTT. Translating it yields CASSETTSPGELFF.

A few counts support this clone. The rearrangement uses TRBV19 and TRBJ2-1, with D uncertain. Trimming left V 1 base short and J 6 bases short, with 1 base between. This CDR3 is 11 amino acids long. Germline loops: CDR1 LNHDA, CDR2 SQIVND (reference sequence). The CDR3, as DNA: TGTGCCAGTAGTATAGCCAATGAGCAGTTCTTC. This codes for CASSIANEQFF.

The chain employs TRBV5-1 and TRBJ1-1, with 7 bases fitting TRBD1. The J segment lost 5 bases and the V segment lost 3 bases, leaving 10 bases of the junction unmatched. The CDR3 runs to 15 residues. CDR1 is SGHRS and CDR2 is YFSETQ in the germline V gene. The CDR3 DNA reads TGCGCCAGCAGCTGGCGCGGGGACAGCGGAACTGAAGCTTTCTTT. It is translated as CASSWRGDSGTEAFF.

V is TRBV7-2 and J is TRBJ2-3; maybe TRBD1 (6 bases). The CDR3 loop spans 14 amino acids. With 5 bases removed from V and 4 bases from J, the gap between germline ends came to 13 bases. The germline V gene encodes CDR1 SGHTA and CDR2 FQGNSA. The CDR3 DNA follows: TGTGCCAGCAGCGCCTCGACAGGTCCAGATACGCAGTATTTT. Residues: CASSASTGPDTQYF.

Only a few counts were recorded for this clone. The V call is TRBV6-1, the J call TRBJ2-1; a possible D gene is TRBD1 (6 bases). The CDR3 runs to 14 residues. V lost 8 bases to trimming and J lost 3 bases, with 14 bases between them. Germline V gene sequence: CDR1 MNHNS, CDR2 SASEGT. The CDR3 region is CASLRDTNYNEQFF. CDR3 sequence (DNA): TGTGCCAGCTTACGGGACACTAACTACAATGAGCAGTTCTTC.

This clone was detected only a few times. At one of its ends the junction is not consistent with the germline gene, which may arise from a read error. Other nucleotide sequences in the sample specify the same CDR3. This chain joins TRBV29-1 and TRBJ2-1; 13 positions agree with TRBD2. CDR3 size: 14 residues. The germline gives CDR1 SQVTM, CDR2 ANQGSEA. The CDR3 sequence: CSVEGLAGENEQFF. The CDR3, as DNA: TGCAGCGTCGAAGGACTAGCGGGAGAAAATGAGCAGTTCTTC.

The rearrangement links TRBV4-1 to TRBJ1-1; D perhaps matches TRBD1 (6 bases). The CDR3 is 17 residues long. The V end was cut by 3 bases, the J end by 1 base, with 18 bases between. Germline lookup yields CDR1 MGHRA and CDR2 YSYEKL. The DNA for the CDR3 is TGCGCCAGCAGCCAGCGGGGAGGGGGAGTGGGGAACACTGAAGCTTTCTTT. Its protein is CASSQRGGGVGNTEAFF.